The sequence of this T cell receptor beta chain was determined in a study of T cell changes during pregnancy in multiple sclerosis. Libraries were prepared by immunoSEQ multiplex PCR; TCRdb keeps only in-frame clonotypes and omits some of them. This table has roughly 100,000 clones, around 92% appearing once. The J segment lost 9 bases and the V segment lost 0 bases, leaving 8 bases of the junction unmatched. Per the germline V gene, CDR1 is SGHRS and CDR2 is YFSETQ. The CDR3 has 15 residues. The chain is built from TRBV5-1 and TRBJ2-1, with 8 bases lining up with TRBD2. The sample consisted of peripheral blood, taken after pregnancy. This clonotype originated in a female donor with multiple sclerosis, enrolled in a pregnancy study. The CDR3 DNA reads TGCGCCAGCAGCTTGGCTACGGGAGGGGTTGGTGAGCAGTTCTTC. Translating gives CASSLATGGVGEQFF.